The clone carrying this T cell receptor (beta chain) was observed at least ten times. Its antigen is as yet unknown. The time point: newly diagnosed GD, antithyroid drugs for less than 3 months. From RNA extracted from PBMCs, the TCR library was made. From each patient, around 10 milliliters of peripheral blood was drawn and collected into an EDTA anticoagulant tube. The source of the sample is a study of regulatory T cells in long-lasting Graves disease. Study-wide points: Fewer public clonotypes were shared by new patients (just under 1,000) than by persistent patients (about 2,500).

Arm-PCR of CDR3 regions and iRepertoire HTBI primers were used to build TCR beta libraries. One entry per CDR3 protein results from TCRdb running MiXCR on the multiplex PCR reads. This table has about 540,000 distinct CDR3 sequences, around an eighth appearing once. V was shortened by 7 bases and J by 4 bases, with 11 bases between the two germline ends. The CDR3 extends over 13 amino acids. These data were also reused for a study on T cells in Graves' hyperthyroidism and ophthalmopathy.

This chain links TRBV12-3 or TRBV12-4 with TRBJ1-5; D is ambiguous. Source: peripheral blood mononuclear cells (PBMCs), taken at new diagnosis, from a patient treated with antithyroid drugs. The receptor was isolated from a man aged 25 to 45 with Graves disease. Written as DNA, the CDR3 is TGTGCCAGCACCCTTGGTTTTAATCAGCCCCAGCATTTT. It specifies CASTLGFNQPQHF.